The T cell receptor (beta chain) described here comes from a study of blood T cell repertoires in COVID-19. Participants came from roughly 23 US areas, aged about 18 to 95 years. Cohort assignment relied on participant-reported clinical history. Individuals in the exposed group had encountered a COVID-19 case within 2 weeks preceding study entry. This CDR3 comprises 15 residues. After removal of 1 base from V and 7 bases from J, the junction contained 7 bases not matched to a gene. Per the germline V gene, CDR1 is SGDLS and CDR2 is YYNGEE. In the source study's methods: From reference gene primer amplification, estimates of nucleated cell counts were derived. The data were produced by immunoSEQ multiplex PCR, yet TCRdb's version contains in-frame clones alone and is incomplete. Clonal size and the V and J genes are those of that table, whereas D and trimming came from the DNA. This sample has 150,000 to 200,000 clones, with nearly 80% found just once.

The receptor was isolated from a man aged 60 to 75 who had been exposed to COVID-19. The sample consisted of PBMCs or T cells enriched from blood (not recorded which). The chain joins TRBV9 to TRBJ2-1; 8 positions match TRBD2. The CDR3 region has the DNA TGTGCCAGCAGCGTATCGGGAGGGCCTGCGAATGAGCAGTTCTTC. Translation gives CASSVSGGPANEQFF.